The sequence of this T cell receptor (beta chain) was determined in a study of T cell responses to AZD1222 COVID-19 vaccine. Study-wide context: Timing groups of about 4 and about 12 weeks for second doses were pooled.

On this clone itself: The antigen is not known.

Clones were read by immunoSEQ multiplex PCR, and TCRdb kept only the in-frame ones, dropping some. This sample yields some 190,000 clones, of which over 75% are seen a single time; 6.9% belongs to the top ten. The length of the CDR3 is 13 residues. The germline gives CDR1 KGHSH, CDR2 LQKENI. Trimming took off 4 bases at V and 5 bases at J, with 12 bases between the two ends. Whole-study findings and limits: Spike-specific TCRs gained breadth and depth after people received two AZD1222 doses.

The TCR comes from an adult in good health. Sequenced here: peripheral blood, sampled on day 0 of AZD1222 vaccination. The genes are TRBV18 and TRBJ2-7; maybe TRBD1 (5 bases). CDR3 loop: CASSQGVGDEQYV. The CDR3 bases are TGTGCCAGCTCACAAGGGGTTGGAGACGAGCAGTACGTC.